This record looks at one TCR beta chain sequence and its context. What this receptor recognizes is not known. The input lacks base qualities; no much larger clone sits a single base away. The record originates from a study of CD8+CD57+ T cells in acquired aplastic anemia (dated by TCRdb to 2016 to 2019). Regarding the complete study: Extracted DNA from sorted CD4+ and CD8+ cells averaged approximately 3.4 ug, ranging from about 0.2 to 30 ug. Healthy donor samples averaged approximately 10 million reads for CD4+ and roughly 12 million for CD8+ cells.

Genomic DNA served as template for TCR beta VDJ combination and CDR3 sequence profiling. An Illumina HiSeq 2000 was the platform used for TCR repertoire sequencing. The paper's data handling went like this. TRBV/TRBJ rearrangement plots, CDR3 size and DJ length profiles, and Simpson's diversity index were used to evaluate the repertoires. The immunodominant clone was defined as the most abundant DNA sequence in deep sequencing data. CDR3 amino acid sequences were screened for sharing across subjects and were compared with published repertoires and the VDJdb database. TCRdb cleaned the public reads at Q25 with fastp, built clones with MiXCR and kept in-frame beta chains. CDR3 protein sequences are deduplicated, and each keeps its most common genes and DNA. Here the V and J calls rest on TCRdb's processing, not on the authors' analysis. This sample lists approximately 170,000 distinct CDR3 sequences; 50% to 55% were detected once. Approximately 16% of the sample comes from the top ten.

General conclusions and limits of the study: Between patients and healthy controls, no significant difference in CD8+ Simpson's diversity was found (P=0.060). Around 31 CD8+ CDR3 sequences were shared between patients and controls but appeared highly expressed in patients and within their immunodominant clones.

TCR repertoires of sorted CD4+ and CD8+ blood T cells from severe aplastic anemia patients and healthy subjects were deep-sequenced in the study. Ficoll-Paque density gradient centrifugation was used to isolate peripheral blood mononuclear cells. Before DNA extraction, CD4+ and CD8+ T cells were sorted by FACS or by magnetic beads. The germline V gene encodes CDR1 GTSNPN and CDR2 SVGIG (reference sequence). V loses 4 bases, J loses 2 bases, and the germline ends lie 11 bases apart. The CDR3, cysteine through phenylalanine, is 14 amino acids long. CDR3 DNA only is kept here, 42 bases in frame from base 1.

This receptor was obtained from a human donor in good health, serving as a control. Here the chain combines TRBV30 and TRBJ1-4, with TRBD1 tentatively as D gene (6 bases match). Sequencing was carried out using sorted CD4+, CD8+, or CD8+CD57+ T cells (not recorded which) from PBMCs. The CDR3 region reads CAWNWGATNEKLFF. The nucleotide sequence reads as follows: TGTGCCTGGAATTGGGGGGCGACTAATGAAAAACTGTTTTTT.